This T cell receptor (beta chain) derives from a study of beta chain features in type 1 diabetes (dated by TCRdb to 2016 to 2018). With respect to the entire study: Mean age, gender distribution, total cell number and subset yield were not different between patients and healthy donors. The study compared TCRB repertoires of sorted circulating CD4+ T cell subsets between recently diagnosed type 1 diabetes patients and matched healthy donors. Across all samples, approximately 100 million sorted cells were examined, and cell number per subset correlated strongly with RNA yield. Regulatory and stem cell-like memory subsets were isolated from only 8 patients and about 8 healthy donors, whereas naive and central memory subsets came from all 28 donors. Results the study describes overall, beyond this receptor: In all four CD4+ subsets, TCRB CDR3 length was moderately but significantly shorter in type 1 diabetes patients. Because the HLA sub-analyses included only small numbers of individuals, any influence of HLA type on TCRB rearrangement was left unresolved. Naive, central memory and regulatory TCRB repertoires appeared more similar among patients than among healthy donors. Fewer insertions and more nucleotide deletions at VDJ recombination sites were observed in patients with type 1 diabetes, implying thymic rearrangement abnormalities. Shorter templates might be favored by PCR, yet because patient and control samples were amplified and corrected together, any such skew would affect both groups equally. Because cDNA rather than genomic DNA was sequenced, highly expressing activated cells could have been over-represented, although no difference in activation and CD3 levels was found between groups.

From each donor, a single peripheral blood sample of around 120 mL on average was drawn into heparinised tubes. A BD FACSAria II was used to sort naive, central memory, regulatory and stem cell-like memory CD4+ T cells with a panel that included CD45RO, CCR7, CD25, CD127, CD95 and CD27. Every sorted population had a purity above 95%. PBMCs were isolated immediately by Lymphoprep density gradient centrifugation and stained directly without culture. So that batch effects would be minimized, each experiment stained and sorted samples in pairs, pairing one healthy donor with one patient. All of the isolated RNA was reverse transcribed with the High Capacity cDNA Reverse Transcription Kit, so expressed TCRB transcripts were sequenced. Deep immunoSEQ sequencing was performed on naive, central memory and regulatory T cell samples, with an average of around 3.5 million total reads per sample. After sorted cells were lysed in RLT buffer, RNA was extracted with DNase-treated RNeasy Micro or Mini kits, with the choice depending on cell number. Each cell subset was processed separately to prevent cross-contamination, with patient and healthy donor samples processed together. TCRB sequences were amplified from cDNA with the immunoSEQ multiplex PCR, producing 87-bp fragments spanning the CDR3 region. Sequencing of the amplicons was done on the Illumina HiSeq platform. In the source study's methods: Synthetic template baselines were used to correct PCR bias computationally, reads within Hamming distance 2 were collapsed together, and singletons that could not be merged were discarded. Reads were aligned to IMGT to assign V, D and J genes, CDR3 length, and insertions or deletions at six rearrangement sites. Within each subset, clonotype counts were normalized to the number of sorted cells before true diversity and Gini coefficients were calculated with the tcR R package. The overlap coefficient, calculated on TCRB nucleotide sequences, was used to quantify repertoire sharing. As a proxy for the pre-selection repertoire, out-of-frame TCRB sequences from naive cells were analyzed. TCRdb obtained this table from immuneACCESS and retained in-frame rearrangements with V and J assigned. These tables miss some clones; where compared with another copy, unresolved V genes account for less than half of the shortfall, and the remainder is unexplained. V and J calls and clone size follow that table, whereas D and trimming were derived from the DNA. This sample is represented by 200,000 to 250,000 clones; about 15% of them were singletons. 0.015% to 0.02% of the sample lies in the top ten.

In the case of this clone: The clone's antigen remains unknown. Base quality data are lacking; no much larger clone is found one base away.

Clipping removes 2 bases from V and 1 base from J, with 2 as the unmatched junction base count. As encoded in the germline V gene, CDR1 is MNHNS while CDR2 is SASEGT. The CDR3 holds 15 amino acids from the cysteine to the phenylalanine. The CDR3 DNA has 45 bases and is translated from base 1. The chain is assembled from TRBV6-1 and TRBJ2-3; TRBD2 agrees with 8 junctional bases. Sequenced sample: naive CD4+ T cells from blood. Reading the label with the study, this specimen's cell subset or site is: true naive CD4+ T cells. This sequence was found in a man younger than 45 with type 1 diabetes. Here the CDR3 is given as CASSERRGGTDTQYF. The DNA sequence is as follows: TGTGCCAGCAGTGAAAGGCGGGGGGGCACAGATACGCAGTATTTT.